Described below is a single T cell receptor beta chain sequence and its context. The sample comes from a study of CD8+ T cells in alopecia areata. Study as a whole: Administration of oral tofacitinib to treated patients was at 5 to 10 mg twice daily.

As the sequencing template, cDNA was produced by extracting RNA and reverse transcribing it. The repertoire was sequenced with immunoSEQ multiplex PCR; TCRdb's copy has only in-frame clones and lacks some. The sample lists roughly 60,000 clones; under 60% were seen once. Germline CDR1 SGHAT, CDR2 FQNNGV. Between the trimmed V and J ends, which lost 7 bases and 7 bases, there was a span of 11 bases. The CDR3 length is 12 residues. Treatment of the sample: oral pan-JAK inhibitor, 5-10 mg twice daily. J is TRBJ1-5 and V is TRBV11-2, with D maybe TRBD1 (5 bases). The sequence derives from a human donor with alopecia areata. Sequenced here: CD8+ T cells sorted from blood, sampled at roughly week 36, from a patient treated with tofacitinib. This CDR3 reads CASNGSGQPQHF. CDR3 bases: TGTGCCAGCAACGGATCAGGGCAGCCCCAGCATTTT.